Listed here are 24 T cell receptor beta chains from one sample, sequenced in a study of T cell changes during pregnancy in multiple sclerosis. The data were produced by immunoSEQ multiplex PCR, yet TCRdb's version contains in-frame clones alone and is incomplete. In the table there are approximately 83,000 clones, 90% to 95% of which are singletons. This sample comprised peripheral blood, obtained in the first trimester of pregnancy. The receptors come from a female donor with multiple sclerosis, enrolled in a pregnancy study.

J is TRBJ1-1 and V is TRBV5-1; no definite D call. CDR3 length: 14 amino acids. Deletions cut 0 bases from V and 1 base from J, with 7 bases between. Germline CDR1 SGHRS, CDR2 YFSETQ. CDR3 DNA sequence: TGCGCCAGCAGCTTGGCCCCGGGGAACACTGAAGCTTTCTTT. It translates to CASSLAPGNTEAFF.

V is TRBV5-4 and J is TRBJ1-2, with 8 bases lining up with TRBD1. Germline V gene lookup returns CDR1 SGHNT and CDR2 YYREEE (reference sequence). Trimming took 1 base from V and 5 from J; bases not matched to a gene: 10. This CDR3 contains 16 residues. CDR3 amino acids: CASSLPGTGKHYGYTF. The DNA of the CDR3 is TGTGCCAGCAGCTTGCCCGGGACAGGAAAACATTATGGCTACACCTTC.

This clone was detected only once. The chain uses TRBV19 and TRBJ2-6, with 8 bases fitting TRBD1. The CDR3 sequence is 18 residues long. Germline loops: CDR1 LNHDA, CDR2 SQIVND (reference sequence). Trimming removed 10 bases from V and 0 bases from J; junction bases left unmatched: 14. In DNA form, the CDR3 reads TGTGCCACCAATGGGTGGGCAGGGGGCGACTCTGGGGCCAACGTCCTGACTTTC. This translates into CATNGWAGGDSGANVLTF.

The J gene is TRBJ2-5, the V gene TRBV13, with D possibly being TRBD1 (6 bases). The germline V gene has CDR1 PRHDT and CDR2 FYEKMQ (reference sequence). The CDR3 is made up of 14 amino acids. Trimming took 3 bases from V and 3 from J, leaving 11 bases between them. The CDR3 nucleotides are TGTGCCAGCAGCTTCAGGGGACCCGAAGAGACCCAGTACTTC. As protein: CASSFRGPEETQYF.

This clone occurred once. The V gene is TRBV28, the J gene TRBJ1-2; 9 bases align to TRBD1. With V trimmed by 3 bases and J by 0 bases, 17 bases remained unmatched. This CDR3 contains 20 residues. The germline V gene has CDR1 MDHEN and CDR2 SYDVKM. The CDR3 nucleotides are TGTGCCAGCAGTTTTTCGGGCTCGGGACAGGGTTTCGGGCCTAACTATGGCTACACCTTC. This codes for CASSFSGSGQGFGPNYGYTF.

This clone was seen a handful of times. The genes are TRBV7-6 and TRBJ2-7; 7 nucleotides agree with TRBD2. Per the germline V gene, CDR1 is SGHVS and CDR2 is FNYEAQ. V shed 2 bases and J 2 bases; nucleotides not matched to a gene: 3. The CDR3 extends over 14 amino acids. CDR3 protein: CASSLQAGAYEQYF. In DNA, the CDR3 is TGTGCCAGCAGCTTACAGGCGGGGGCCTACGAGCAGTACTTC.

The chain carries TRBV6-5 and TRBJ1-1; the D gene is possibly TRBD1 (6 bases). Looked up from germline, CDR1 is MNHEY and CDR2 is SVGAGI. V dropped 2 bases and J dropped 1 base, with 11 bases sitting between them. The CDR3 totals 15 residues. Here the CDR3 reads CASSYAGGANTEAFF. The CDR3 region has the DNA TGTGCCAGCAGTTACGCGGGGGGGGCGAACACTGAAGCTTTCTTT.

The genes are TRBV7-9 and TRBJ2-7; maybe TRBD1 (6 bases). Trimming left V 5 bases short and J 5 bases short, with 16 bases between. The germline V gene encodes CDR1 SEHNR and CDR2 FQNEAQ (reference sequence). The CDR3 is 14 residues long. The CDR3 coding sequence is TGTGCCAGCAGCCCCGGGTGGACAGTCGACGAGCAGTACTTC. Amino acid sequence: CASSPGWTVDEQYF.

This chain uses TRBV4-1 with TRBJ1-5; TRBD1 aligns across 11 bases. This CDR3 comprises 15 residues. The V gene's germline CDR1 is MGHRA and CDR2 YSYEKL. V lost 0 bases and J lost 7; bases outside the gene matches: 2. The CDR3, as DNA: TGCGCCAGCAGCCAAGATAGGACAGGGGGCCAGCCCCAGCATTTT. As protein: CASSQDRTGGQPQHF.

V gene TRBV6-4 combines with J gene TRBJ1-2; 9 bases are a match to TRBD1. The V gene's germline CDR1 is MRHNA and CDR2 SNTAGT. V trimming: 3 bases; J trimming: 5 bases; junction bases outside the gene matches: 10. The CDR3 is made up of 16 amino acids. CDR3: CASSERPGQGGYGYTF. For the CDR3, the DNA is TGTGCCAGCAGTGAACGGCCGGGACAGGGAGGTTATGGCTACACCTTC.

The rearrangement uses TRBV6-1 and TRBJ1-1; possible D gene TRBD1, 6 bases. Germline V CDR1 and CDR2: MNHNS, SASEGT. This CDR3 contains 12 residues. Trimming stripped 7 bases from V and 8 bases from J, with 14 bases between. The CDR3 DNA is TGTGCCAGCAAAAGGACAGCGATCGAAGCTTTCTTT. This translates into CASKRTAIEAFF.

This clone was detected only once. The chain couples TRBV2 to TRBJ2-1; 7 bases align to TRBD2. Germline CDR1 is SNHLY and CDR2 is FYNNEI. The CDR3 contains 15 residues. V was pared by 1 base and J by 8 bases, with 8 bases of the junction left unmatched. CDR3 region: CASSEVGGVGDEQFF. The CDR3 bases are TGTGCCAGCAGTGAAGTGGGAGGGGTGGGCGATGAGCAGTTCTTC.

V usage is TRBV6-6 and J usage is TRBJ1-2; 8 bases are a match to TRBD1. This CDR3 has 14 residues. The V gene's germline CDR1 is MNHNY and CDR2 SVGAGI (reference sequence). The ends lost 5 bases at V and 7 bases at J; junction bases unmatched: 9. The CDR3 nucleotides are TGTGCCAGCAGTAACGGGGACAGGCTGGGTGGCTACACCTTC. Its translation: CASSNGDRLGGYTF.

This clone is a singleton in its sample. The CDR3 region has the DNA TGTGCCAGCAGCCCCGGGGTGCTGGCCCAAGAGACCCAGTACTTC. This codes for CASSPGVLAQETQYF. The genes are TRBV7-2 and TRBJ2-5; a possible D gene is TRBD2 (5 bases). Germline V CDR1 and CDR2: SGHTA, FQGNSA. The CDR3 is 15 residues long. Trimming removed 5 bases at V and 1 base at J, with 14 bases between.

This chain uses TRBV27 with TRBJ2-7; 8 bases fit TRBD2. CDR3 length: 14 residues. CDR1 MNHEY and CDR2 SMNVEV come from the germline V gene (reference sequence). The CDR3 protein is CATSGGENSYEQYF. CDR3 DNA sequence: TGTGCGACATCGGGGGGGGAGAACTCCTACGAGCAGTACTTC.

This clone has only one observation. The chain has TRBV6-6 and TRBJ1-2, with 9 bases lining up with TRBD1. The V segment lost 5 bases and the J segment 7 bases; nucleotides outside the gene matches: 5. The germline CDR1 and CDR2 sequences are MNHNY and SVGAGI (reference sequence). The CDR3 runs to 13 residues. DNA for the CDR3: TGTGCCAGCAGTCTGGACAGGGGAGTTGGCTACACCTTC. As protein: CASSLDRGVGYTF.

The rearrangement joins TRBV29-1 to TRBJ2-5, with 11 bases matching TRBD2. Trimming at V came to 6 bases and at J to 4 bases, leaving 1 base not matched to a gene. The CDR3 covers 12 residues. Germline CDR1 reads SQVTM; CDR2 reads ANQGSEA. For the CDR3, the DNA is TGCAGCGTAGGACTAGCGGGAGAGACCCAGTACTTC. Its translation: CSVGLAGETQYF.

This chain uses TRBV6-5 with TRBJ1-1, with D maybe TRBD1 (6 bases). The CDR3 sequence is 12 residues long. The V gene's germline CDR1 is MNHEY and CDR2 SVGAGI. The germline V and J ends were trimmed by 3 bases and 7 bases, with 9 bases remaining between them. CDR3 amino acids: CASSYSGVEAFF. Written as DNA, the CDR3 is TGTGCCAGCAGTTATTCAGGGGTTGAAGCTTTCTTT.

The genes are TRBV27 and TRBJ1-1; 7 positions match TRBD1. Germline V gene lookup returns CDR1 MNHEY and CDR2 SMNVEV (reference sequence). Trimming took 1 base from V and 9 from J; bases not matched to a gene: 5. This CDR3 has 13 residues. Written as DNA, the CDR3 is TGTGCCAGCAGTTTATTATCGACAGGGCAAGCTTTCTTT. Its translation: CASSLLSTGQAFF.

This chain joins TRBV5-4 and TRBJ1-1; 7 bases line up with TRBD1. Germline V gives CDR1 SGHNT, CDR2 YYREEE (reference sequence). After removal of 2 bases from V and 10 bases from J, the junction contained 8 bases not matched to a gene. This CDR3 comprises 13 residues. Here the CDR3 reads CASSFPRDSRAFF. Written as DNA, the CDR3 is TGTGCCAGCAGCTTTCCCCGGGACAGCCGAGCTTTCTTT.

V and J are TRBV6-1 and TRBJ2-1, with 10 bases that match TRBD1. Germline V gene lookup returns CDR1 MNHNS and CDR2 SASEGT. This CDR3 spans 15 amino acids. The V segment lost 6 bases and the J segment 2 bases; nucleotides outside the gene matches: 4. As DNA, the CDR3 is TGTGCCAGCAGGGGGGACAGGGGACCCTACAATGAGCAGTTCTTC. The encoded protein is CASRGDRGPYNEQFF.

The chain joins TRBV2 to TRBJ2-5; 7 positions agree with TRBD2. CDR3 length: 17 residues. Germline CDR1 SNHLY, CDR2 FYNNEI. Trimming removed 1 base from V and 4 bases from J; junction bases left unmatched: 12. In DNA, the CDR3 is TGTGCCAGCAGTGAAGGCGGGGGTTGGGGTACGACAGAGACCCAGTACTTC. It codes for CASSEGGGWGTTETQYF.

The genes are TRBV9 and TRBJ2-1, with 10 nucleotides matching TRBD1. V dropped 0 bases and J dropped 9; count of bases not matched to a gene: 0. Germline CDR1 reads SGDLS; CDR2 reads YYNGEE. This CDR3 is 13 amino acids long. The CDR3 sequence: CASSVGDRGEQFF. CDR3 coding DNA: TGTGCCAGCAGCGTAGGGGACAGGGGTGAGCAGTTCTTC.

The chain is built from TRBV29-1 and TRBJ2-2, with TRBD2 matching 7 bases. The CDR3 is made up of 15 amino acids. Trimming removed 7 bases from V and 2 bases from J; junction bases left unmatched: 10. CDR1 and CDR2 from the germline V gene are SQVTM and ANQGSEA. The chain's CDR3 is CSALGSGANTGELFF. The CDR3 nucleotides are TGCAGCGCCTTGGGAAGCGGGGCTAACACCGGGGAGCTGTTTTTT.